Listed here is a single T cell receptor beta chain. What it binds is unknown. Naive-designated CD8 cells lacked CD45RO, were positively enriched for CCR7, and omitted terminally differentiated effector memory CD45RA+ cells. The method was immunoSEQ multiplex PCR; TCRdb's version includes in-frame clones alone and lacks a portion of them. The data contain 2 million to 2.5 million clones, roughly 91% of them singletons. This CDR3 has 18 residues. CDR1 is SGHVS, CDR2 FNYEAQ, per germline. J was trimmed by 7 bases and V by 1 base; bases with no gene match: 10. The data originate from a study of shared clonotypes between healthy human individuals. Overall study results and limits: Generally, naive subsets (rather than memory subsets) showed larger estimated richness.

Sequencing input: naive CD8+ T cells from PBMCs. The chain uses TRBV7-6 and TRBJ2-2, with TRBD2 matching 12 bases. This TCR was sampled from a man aged 18 to 30 in good health. Some clones in this sample may be carry-over from other donors' samples. CDR3 sequence: CASSLVGRLAGVSGELFF. The CDR3 DNA sequence: TGTGCCAGCAGCTTAGTAGGCAGACTAGCGGGAGTTAGCGGGGAGCTGTTTTTT.